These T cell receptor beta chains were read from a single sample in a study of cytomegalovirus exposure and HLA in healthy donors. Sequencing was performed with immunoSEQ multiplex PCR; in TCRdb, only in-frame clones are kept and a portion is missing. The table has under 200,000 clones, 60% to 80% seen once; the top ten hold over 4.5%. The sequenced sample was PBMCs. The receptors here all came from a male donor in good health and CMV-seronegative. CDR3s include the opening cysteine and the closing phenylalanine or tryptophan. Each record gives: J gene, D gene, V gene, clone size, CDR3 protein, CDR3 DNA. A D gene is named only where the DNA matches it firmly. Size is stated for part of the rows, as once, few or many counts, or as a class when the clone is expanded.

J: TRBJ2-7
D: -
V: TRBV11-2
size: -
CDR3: CASSSPNRVPYEQYF
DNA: TGTGCCAGCAGCTCCCCAAACAGGGTGCCCTACGAGCAGTACTTC

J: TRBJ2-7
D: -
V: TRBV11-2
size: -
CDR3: CASSEGWNEQYF
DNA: TGTGCCAGCAGCGAGGGTTGGAACGAGCAGTACTTC

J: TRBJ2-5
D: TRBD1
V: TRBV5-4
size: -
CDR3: CASSSPLQGQRVGTQYF
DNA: TGTGCCAGCAGCTCGCCTCTACAGGGGCAAAGGGTGGGGACCCAGTACTTC

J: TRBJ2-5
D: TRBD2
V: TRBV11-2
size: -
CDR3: CASSFVAGAEETQYF
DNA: TGTGCCAGCAGCTTCGTAGCGGGGGCTGAAGAGACCCAGTACTTC

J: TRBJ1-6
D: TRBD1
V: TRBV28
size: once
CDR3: CASSIQGAPLHF
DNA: TGTGCCAGCAGTATACAGGGGGCACCCCTCCACTTT

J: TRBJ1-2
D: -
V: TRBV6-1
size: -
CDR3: CASRVTGNYGYTF
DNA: TGTGCCAGCAGGGTCACAGGAAACTATGGCTACACCTTC

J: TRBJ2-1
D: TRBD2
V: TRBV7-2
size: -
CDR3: CASSLDGGDYNEQFF
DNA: TGTGCCAGCAGCTTAGACGGGGGGGACTACAATGAGCAGTTCTTC

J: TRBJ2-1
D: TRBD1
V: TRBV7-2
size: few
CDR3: CASSSQGYNINEQFF
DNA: TGTGCCAGCAGCTCACAGGGGTACAACATCAATGAGCAGTTCTTC

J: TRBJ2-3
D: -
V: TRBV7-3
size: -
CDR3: CASSTGLASTDTQYF
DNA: TGTGCCAGCAGCACGGGACTGGCTAGCACAGATACGCAGTATTTT

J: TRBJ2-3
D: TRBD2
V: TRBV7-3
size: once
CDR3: CASSLPLAGGSTDTQYF
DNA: TGTGCCAGCAGCTTACCCTTAGCGGGAGGTAGCACAGATACGCAGTATTTT

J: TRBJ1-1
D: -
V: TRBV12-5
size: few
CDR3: CASGLATLGGTEAFF
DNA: TGTGCTAGTGGTTTGGCCACACTGGGGGGAACTGAAGCTTTCTTT

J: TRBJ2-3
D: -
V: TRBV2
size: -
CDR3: CASRRLSTDTQYF
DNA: TGTGCCAGCAGGAGGTTGTCGACAGATACGCAGTATTTT

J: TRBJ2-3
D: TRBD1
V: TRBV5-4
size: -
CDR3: CASSPYRGHADTQYF
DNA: TGTGCCAGCAGCCCCTACAGGGGGCATGCAGATACGCAGTATTTT

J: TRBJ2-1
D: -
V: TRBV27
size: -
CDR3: CASSLSGSSNEQFF
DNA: TGTGCCAGCAGTTTATCCGGGAGTTCCAATGAGCAGTTCTTC

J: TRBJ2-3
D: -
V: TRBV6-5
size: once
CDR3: CASSYSLPRLGDTQYF
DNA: TGTGCCAGCAGTTACTCCTTGCCGCGACTGGGAGATACGCAGTATTTT

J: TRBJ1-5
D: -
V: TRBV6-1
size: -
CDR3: CASSDNSNQPQHF
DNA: TGTGCCAGCAGTGATAATAGCAATCAGCCCCAGCATTTT

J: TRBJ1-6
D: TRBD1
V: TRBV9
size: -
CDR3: CASSAPGGYNSPLHF
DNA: TGTGCCAGCAGCGCTCCAGGGGGCTATAATTCACCCCTCCACTTT

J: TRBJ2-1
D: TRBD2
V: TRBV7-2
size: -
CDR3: CASSTLAGDYNEQFF
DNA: TGTGCCAGCAGCACCCTAGCGGGGGACTACAATGAGCAGTTCTTC

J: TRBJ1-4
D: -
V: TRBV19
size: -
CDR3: CASSMLGGSSEKLFF
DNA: TGTGCCAGTAGTATGCTAGGAGGGTCGAGCGAAAAACTGTTTTTT

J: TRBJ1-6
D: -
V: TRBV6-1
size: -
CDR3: CASSASTGSPLHF
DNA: TGTGCCAGCAGTGCCTCGACAGGATCACCCCTCCACTTT

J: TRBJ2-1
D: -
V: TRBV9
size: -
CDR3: CASSVGLGQGEDNEQFF
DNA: TGTGCCAGCAGCGTAGGGTTAGGGCAGGGTGAGGACAATGAGCAGTTCTTC

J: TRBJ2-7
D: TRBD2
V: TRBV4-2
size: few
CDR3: CASWAGGSYEQYF
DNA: TGTGCCAGCTGGGCGGGAGGCTCCTACGAGCAGTACTTC

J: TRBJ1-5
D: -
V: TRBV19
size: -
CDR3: CASRQGNQPQHF
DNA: TGTGCCAGTCGACAGGGCAATCAGCCCCAGCATTTT

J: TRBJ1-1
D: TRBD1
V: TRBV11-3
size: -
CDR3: CASSLTGGLTEAFF
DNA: TGTGCCAGCAGCCTAACAGGGGGCCTGACTGAAGCTTTCTTT

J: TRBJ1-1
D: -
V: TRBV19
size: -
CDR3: CASSFGQSNTEAFF
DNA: TGTGCCAGTAGTTTCGGACAGTCCAACACTGAAGCTTTCTTT

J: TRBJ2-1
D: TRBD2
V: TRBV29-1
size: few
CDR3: CSVGGLALSSYNEQFF
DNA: TGCAGCGTCGGGGGACTAGCGTTAAGCTCCTACAATGAGCAGTTCTTC

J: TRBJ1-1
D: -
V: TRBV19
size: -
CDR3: CASSVVSNTEAFF
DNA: TGTGCCAGTAGCGTAGTTTCGAACACTGAAGCTTTCTTT

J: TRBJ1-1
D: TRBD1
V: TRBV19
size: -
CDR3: CASSPSGGWTEAFF
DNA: TGTGCCAGTAGTCCATCAGGGGGCTGGACTGAAGCTTTCTTT

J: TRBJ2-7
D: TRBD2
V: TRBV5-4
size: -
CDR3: CASSKILAGDSYEQYF
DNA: TGTGCCAGCAGCAAAATACTAGCGGGAGACTCCTACGAGCAGTACTTC

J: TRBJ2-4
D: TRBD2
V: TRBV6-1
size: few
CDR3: CASSEAGGTKNIQYF
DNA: TGTGCCAGCAGTGAAGCGGGGGGGACCAAAAACATTCAGTACTTC

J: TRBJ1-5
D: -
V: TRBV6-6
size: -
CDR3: CASRQGISNQPQHF
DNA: TGTGCCAGCAGACAGGGTATTAGCAATCAGCCCCAGCATTTT

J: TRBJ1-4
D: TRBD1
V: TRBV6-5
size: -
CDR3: CASSLGQINEKLFF
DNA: TGTGCCAGCAGCCTGGGACAGATAAATGAAAAACTGTTTTTT

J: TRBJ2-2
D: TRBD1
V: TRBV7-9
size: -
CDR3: CASSMIRGTGELFF
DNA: TGTGCCAGCAGCATGATCAGGGGGACCGGGGAGCTGTTTTTT

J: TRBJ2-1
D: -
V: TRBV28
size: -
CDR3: CASSFAENYNEQFF
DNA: TGTGCCAGCAGTTTCGCGGAAAACTACAATGAGCAGTTCTTC

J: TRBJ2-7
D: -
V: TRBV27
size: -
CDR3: CASRNGGRPYEQYF
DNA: TGTGCCAGCAGGAACGGGGGGCGCCCCTACGAGCAGTACTTC

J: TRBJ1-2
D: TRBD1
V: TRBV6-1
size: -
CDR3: CASTIYSGQSYGYTF
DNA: TGTGCCAGCACAATATATTCGGGACAGAGCTATGGCTACACCTTC

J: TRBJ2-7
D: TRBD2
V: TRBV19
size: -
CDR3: CASSIDLSGLAGGYEQYF
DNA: TGTGCCAGTAGTATAGATCTATCTGGACTAGCGGGTGGCTACGAGCAGTACTTC

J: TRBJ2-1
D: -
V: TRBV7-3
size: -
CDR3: CASSPDLYNEQFF
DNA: TGTGCCAGCAGCCCCGACTTATACAATGAGCAGTTCTTC

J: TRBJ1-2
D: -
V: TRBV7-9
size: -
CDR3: CASSGGGGIANYGYTF
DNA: TGTGCCAGCAGCGGAGGGGGGGGTATCGCTAACTATGGCTACACCTTC

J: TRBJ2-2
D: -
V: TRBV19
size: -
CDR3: CASSTAGINTGELFF
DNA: TGTGCCAGTAGTACCGCGGGCATAAACACCGGGGAGCTGTTTTTT

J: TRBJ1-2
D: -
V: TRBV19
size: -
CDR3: CASSGQIYGYTF
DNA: TGTGCCAGTAGTGGACAGATCTATGGCTACACCTTC